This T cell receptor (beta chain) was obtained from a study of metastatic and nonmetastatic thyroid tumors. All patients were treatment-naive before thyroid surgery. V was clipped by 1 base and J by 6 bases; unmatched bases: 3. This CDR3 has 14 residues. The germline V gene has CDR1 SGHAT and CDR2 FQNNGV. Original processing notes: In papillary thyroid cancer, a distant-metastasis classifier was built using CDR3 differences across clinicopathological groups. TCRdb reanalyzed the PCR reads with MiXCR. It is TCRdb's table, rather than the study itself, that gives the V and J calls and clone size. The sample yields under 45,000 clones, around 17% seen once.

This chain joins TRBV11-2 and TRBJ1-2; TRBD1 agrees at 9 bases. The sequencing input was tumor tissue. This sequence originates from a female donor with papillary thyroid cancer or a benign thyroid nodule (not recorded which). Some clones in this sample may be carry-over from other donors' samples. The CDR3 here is CASSLGRQGDGYTF. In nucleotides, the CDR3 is TGTGCCAGCAGCTTAGGGCGACAGGGGGATGGCTACACCTTC.